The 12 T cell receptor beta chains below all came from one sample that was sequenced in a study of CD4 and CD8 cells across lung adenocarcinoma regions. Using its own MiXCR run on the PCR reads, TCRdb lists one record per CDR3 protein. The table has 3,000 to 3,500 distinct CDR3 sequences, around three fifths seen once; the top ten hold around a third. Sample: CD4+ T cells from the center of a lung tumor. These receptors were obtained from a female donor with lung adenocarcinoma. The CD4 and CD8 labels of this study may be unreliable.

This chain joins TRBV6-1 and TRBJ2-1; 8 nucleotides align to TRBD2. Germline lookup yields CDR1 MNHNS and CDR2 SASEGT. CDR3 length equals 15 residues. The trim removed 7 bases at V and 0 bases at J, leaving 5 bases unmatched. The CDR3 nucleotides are TGTGCCAGCACCACAGCGGGAGTCTCCTACAATGAGCAGTTCTTC. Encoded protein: CASTTAGVSYNEQFF.

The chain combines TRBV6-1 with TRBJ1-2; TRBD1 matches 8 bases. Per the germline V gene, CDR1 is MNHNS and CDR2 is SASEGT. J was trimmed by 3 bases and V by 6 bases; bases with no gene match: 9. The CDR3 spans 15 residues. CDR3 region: CASSAMTGQDYGYTF. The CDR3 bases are TGTGCCAGCAGCGCCATGACGGGACAGGACTATGGCTACACCTTC.

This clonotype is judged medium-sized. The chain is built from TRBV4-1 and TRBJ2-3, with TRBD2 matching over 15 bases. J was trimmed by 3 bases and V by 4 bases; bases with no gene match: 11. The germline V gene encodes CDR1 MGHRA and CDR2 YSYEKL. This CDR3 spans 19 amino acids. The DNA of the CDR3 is TGCGCCAGCAGCCCGGGCCCGGGACTAGCGGGAGGAGGGACAGATACGCAGTATTTT. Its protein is CASSPGPGLAGGGTDTQYF.

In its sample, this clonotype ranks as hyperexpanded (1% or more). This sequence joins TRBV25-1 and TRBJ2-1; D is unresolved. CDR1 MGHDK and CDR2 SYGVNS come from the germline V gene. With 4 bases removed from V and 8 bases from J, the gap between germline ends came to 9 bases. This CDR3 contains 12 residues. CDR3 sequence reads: CASSASGDEQFF. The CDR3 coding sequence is TGTGCCAGCAGTGCCAGTGGCGATGAGCAGTTCTTC.

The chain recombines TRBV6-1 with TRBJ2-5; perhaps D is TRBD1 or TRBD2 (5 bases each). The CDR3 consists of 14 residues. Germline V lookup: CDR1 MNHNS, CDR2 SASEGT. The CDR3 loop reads CAGSGGRDPDTQYF. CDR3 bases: TGTGCGGGCAGTGGGGGTCGTGACCCAGATACGCAGTACTTC.

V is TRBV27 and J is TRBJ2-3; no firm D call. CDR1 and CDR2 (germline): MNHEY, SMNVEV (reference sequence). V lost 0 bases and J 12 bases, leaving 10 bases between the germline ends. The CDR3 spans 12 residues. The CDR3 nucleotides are TGTGCCAGCAGTTTATCCAAAGGTACTCAGTATTTT. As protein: CASSLSKGTQYF.

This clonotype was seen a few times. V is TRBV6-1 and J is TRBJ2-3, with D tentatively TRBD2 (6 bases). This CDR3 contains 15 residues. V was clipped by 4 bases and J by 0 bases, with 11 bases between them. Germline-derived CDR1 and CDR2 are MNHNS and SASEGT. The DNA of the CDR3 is TGTGCCAGCAGTGTGACTAGGGGAAGCACAGATACGCAGTATTTT. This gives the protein CASSVTRGSTDTQYF.

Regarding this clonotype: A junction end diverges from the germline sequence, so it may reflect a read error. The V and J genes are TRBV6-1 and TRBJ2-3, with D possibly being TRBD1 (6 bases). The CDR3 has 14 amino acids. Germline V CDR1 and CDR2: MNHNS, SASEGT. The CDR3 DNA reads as TGTGGCAGCAGGGGAGTTAGCGCCAAAAACACGCAGTATTTT. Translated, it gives CGSRGVSAKNTQYF.

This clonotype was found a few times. This chain's CDR3 is CASRDRTSGGETQYF. CDR3 sequence (DNA): TGTGCCAGCAGGGATAGGACTAGCGGTGGAGAGACCCAGTACTTC. This rearrangement joins TRBV6-1 to TRBJ2-5, with 10 bases that match TRBD2. V trimming: 6 bases; J trimming: 4 bases; junction bases outside the gene matches: 8. The V gene's germline CDR1 is MNHNS and CDR2 SASEGT. The CDR3 has 15 amino acids.

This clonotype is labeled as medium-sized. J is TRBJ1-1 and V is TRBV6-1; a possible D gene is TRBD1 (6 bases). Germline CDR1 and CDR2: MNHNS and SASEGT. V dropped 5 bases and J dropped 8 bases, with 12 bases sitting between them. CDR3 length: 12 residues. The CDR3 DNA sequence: TGTGCCAGCAGTCCCGGGACACGGGAAGCTTTCTTT. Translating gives CASSPGTREAFF.

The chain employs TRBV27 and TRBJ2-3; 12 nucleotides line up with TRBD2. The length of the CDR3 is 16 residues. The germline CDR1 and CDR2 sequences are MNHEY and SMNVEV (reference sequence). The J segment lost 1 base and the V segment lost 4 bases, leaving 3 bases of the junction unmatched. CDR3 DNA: TGTGCCAGCAGTTCCCGACTAGCGGGAGGCACAGATACGCAGTATTTT. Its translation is CASSSRLAGGTDTQYF.

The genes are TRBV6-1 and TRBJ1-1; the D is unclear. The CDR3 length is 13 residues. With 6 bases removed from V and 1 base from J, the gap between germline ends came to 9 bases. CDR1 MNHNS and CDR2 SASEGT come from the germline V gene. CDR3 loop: CASSRTENTEAFF. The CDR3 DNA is TGTGCCAGCAGCCGGACGGAGAACACTGAAGCTTTCTTT.